A selection of T cell receptor beta chains follows, all from one sample in a study of neurological immune-mediated disorders. TCRdb redid the calling of the 5' RACE reads with MiXCR, one entry per CDR3 protein. The sample contains some 77,000 distinct CDR3 sequences, about 9.4% of which appear only once. The sample was PBMCs. These receptors were taken from a man aged 45-60 years in good health. CDR3s include the opening cysteine and the closing phenylalanine or tryptophan. The D gene is left open where the match is weak. Clone sizes are shown as once, few, many, or a class for an expanded clone.

v_call: TRBV7-8
clone_size: many
j_call: TRBJ1-5
d_call: NA
cdr3_aa: CASSSRTANQPQHF
cdr3_nt: TGTGCCAGCAGCTCCCGGACAGCAAATCAGCCCCAGCATTTT

v_call: TRBV18
clone_size: many
j_call: TRBJ1-2
d_call: NA
cdr3_aa: CASSPEDTTEDYGYTF
cdr3_nt: TGTGCCAGCTCACCAGAGGATACGACAGAGGACTATGGCTACACCTTC

v_call: TRBV28
clone_size: many
j_call: TRBJ1-6
d_call: NA
cdr3_aa: CASTVNVNSPLHF
cdr3_nt: TGTGCCAGCACCGTAAACGTGAATTCACCCCTCCACTTT

v_call: TRBV6-5
clone_size: many
j_call: TRBJ2-5
d_call: NA
cdr3_aa: CASSYLGGQETQYF
cdr3_nt: TGTGCCAGCAGTTACTTGGGAGGTCAAGAGACCCAGTACTTC

v_call: TRBV28
clone_size: many
j_call: TRBJ2-7
d_call: NA
cdr3_aa: CASSPRTGYEQYF
cdr3_nt: TGTGCCAGCAGTCCCCGTACAGGGTACGAGCAGTACTTC

v_call: TRBV28
clone_size: many
j_call: TRBJ2-6
d_call: NA
cdr3_aa: CASSPGTDPGANVLTF
cdr3_nt: TGTGCCAGCAGCCCGGGGACGGATCCTGGGGCCAACGTCCTGACTTTC

v_call: TRBV9
clone_size: many
j_call: TRBJ2-5
d_call: NA
cdr3_aa: CASSVGGGEEETQYF
cdr3_nt: TGTGCCAGCAGCGTAGGGGGTGGGGAGGAAGAGACCCAGTACTTC

v_call: TRBV12-3/TRBV12-4
clone_size: once
j_call: TRBJ1-1
d_call: TRBD1
cdr3_aa: CASSHNTGGVNTEAFF
cdr3_nt: TGTGCCAGCAGTCACAACACAGGGGGCGTGAACACTGAAGCTTTCTTT

v_call: TRBV5-1
clone_size: many
j_call: TRBJ2-1
d_call: TRBD2
cdr3_aa: CASSSGLAGIYNEQFF
cdr3_nt: TGCGCCAGCAGCTCGGGACTAGCGGGGATCTACAATGAGCAGTTCTTC

v_call: TRBV9
clone_size: many
j_call: TRBJ2-2
d_call: NA
cdr3_aa: CASSSRQVFGGELFF
cdr3_nt: TGTGCCAGCAGCTCCAGACAGGTTTTTGGCGGGGAGCTGTTTTTT